The 20 T cell receptor beta chains below all came from one sample that was sequenced in a study of blood T cell repertoires in COVID-19 (dated by TCRdb to 2018 to 2021). Libraries were built with the immunoSEQ multiplex PCR assay. TCRdb provides this immuneACCESS table in a form limited to in-frame rearrangements. Some clones are lacking; in checked studies, under half of them reflect an unresolved V gene, and why the rest are absent is not known. Within this sample are 60,000 to 65,000 clones, with roughly 80% of them counted one time only. The ten largest clones capture roughly 20% of the sample. The source material was peripheral blood. Receptors originate from a woman over 75 with active or convalescent COVID-19.

The chain joins TRBV18 to TRBJ1-3; D uncertain. V shed 0 bases and J shed 0 bases, with 15 bases lying between them. Germline CDR1 reads KGHSH; CDR2 reads LQKENI. There are 18 residues in the CDR3. This CDR3 is CASSPPRAGYPSGNTIYF. In DNA form, the CDR3 reads TGTGCCAGCTCACCACCGAGGGCCGGGTACCCCTCTGGAAACACCATATATTTT.

The chain recombines TRBV18 with TRBJ2-5; maybe TRBD2 (6 bases). V was shortened by 3 bases and J by 4 bases, with 12 bases between the two germline ends. The germline V gene encodes CDR1 KGHSH and CDR2 LQKENI. CDR3 length: 14 residues. The CDR3 loop reads CASSPDGSGETQYF. The CDR3 DNA reads TGTGCCAGCTCACCCGACGGGAGTGGAGAGACCCAGTACTTC. Full variable domain (rest looked up from reference TRBV18 and TRBJ2-5): NAGVMQNPRHLVRRRGQEARLRCSPMKGHSHVYWYRQLPEEGLKFMVYLQKENIIDESGMPKERFSAEFPKEGPSILRIQQVVRGDSAAYFCASSPDGSGETQYFGPGTRLLVL.

The chain joins TRBV5-1 to TRBJ1-5; TRBD1 matches at 9 bases. Trimming at V came to 4 bases and at J to 7 bases, leaving 9 bases not matched to a gene. Looked up from germline, CDR1 is SGHRS and CDR2 is YFSETQ. The CDR3 runs 15 residues. Written as DNA, the CDR3 is TGCGCCAGCAGCCCAGGGACAGGGATCGGACAGCCCCAGCATTTT. Amino acids: CASSPGTGIGQPQHF.

The gene calls are TRBV19 and TRBJ2-2, with TRBD2 matching over 9 bases. After removal of 5 bases from V and 6 bases from J, the junction contained 1 base not matched to a gene. The V gene's germline CDR1 is LNHDA and CDR2 SQIVND (reference sequence). The CDR3 has 13 residues. CDR3 nucleotides: TGTGCCAGTAGTCCTAGCGGGGCCGGGGAGCTGTTTTTT. Its translation: CASSPSGAGELFF.

V usage is TRBV9 and J usage is TRBJ2-3; 7 bases line up with TRBD1. Per the germline V gene, CDR1 is SGDLS and CDR2 is YYNGEE. CDR3 length: 16 amino acids. V gave up 4 bases and J gave up 5 bases; unmatched junction bases: 13. The CDR3 region is CASSPSDRVLGDTQYF. CDR3 bases: TGTGCCAGCAGCCCCTCCGACAGGGTCCTGGGAGATACGCAGTATTTT. Full variable domain (remainder filled in from reference TRBV9 and TRBJ2-3): DSGVTQTPKHLITATGQRVTLRCSPRSGDLSVYWYQQSLDQGLQFLIQYYNGEERAKGNILERFSAQQFPDLHSELNLSSLELGDSALYFCASSPSDRVLGDTQYFGPGTRLTVL.

J is TRBJ1-1 and V is TRBV11-3; D perhaps matches TRBD1 (5 bases). The CDR3 is made up of 15 amino acids. The V end lost 3 bases, the J end lost 3 bases, and 14 bases lay between the germline ends. CDR1 is SGHNT and CDR2 is YENEEA in the germline V gene. The CDR3 DNA follows: TGTGCCAGCAGCTTCCCTCGGGGAGGGGACACTGAAGCTTTCTTT. It encodes CASSFPRGGDTEAFF.

V gene TRBV4-2 combines with J gene TRBJ2-3; a weak D match, TRBD1 (7 bases). The CDR3 is 16 amino acids. The germline CDR1 and CDR2 sequences are LGHNA and YNFKEQ. V was clipped by 0 bases and J by 1 base, with 11 bases between them. CDR3 amino acids: CASSQDPRGGTDTQYF. CDR3 bases: TGTGCCAGCAGCCAAGACCCCAGGGGGGGCACAGATACGCAGTATTTT.

The chain combines TRBV7-2 with TRBJ2-7; 9 bases are shared with TRBD2. The germline V gene has CDR1 SGHTA and CDR2 FQGNSA. This CDR3 contains 15 residues. The J segment lost 0 bases and the V segment lost 5 bases, leaving 5 bases of the junction unmatched. In nucleotides, the CDR3 is TGTGCCAGCAGCATCACTAGCGGGTACTCCTACGAGCAGTACTTC. Amino acid sequence: CASSITSGYSYEQYF.

This clone came up a few times. V is TRBV28 and J is TRBJ1-1; TRBD1 is a possible D gene (6 bases). This CDR3 is 14 amino acids long. Germline CDR1 reads MDHEN; CDR2 reads SYDVKM. V was shortened by 2 bases and J by 3 bases, with 10 bases between the two germline ends. Written as DNA, the CDR3 is TGTGCCAGCAGTTTAGGGGGCAGGGACACTGAAGCTTTCTTT. This sequence encodes CASSLGGRDTEAFF.

The table lists this clone with a few counts. The V and J genes are TRBV11-1 and TRBJ2-3, with no clear D. Trimming cost V 7 bases and J 5 bases, with 19 bases left between them. This CDR3 has 15 residues. CDR1 is SGHAT, CDR2 FQDESV, per germline (reference sequence). The CDR3 reads CASTPRVPTGDTQYF. CDR3 nucleotides: TGTGCCAGCACCCCACGGGTGCCTACGGGAGATACGCAGTATTTT.

The V gene is TRBV7-9, the J gene TRBJ2-3; D not resolved. Trimming removed 3 bases from V and 2 bases from J, with 9 bases in between. The CDR3 consists of 14 residues. Germline CDR1 reads SEHNR; CDR2 reads FQNEAQ (reference sequence). This CDR3 reads CASSLGFDTDTQYF. CDR3 DNA sequence: TGTGCCAGCAGCTTGGGCTTCGACACAGATACGCAGTATTTT.

This clone was seen more than once but under ten times. This chain links TRBV7-9 with TRBJ1-1; tentatively, D is TRBD1 (6 bases). The CDR3 runs to 15 residues. Per the germline V gene, CDR1 is SEHNR and CDR2 is FQNEAQ (reference sequence). Trimming left V 4 bases short and J 1 base short, with 13 bases between. CDR3 in amino acids: CASSYRVEGNTEAFF. The CDR3 nucleotides are TGTGCCAGCAGCTACAGGGTAGAGGGGAACACTGAAGCTTTCTTT.

The rearrangement uses TRBV6-5 and TRBJ1-1, with D perhaps TRBD1 (6 bases). Germline CDR1 MNHEY, CDR2 SVGAGI. Trimming left V 8 bases short and J 8 bases short, with 18 bases between. This CDR3 has 13 residues. The CDR3 sequence is CASRFSGEQEAFF. The CDR3 DNA follows: TGTGCCAGCCGGTTTTCAGGGGAACAAGAAGCTTTCTTT.

This sequence joins TRBV10-3 and TRBJ2-7, with a possible D match to TRBD1 (5 bases). With 2 bases removed from V and 6 bases from J, the gap between germline ends came to 8 bases. CDR3 length: 12 amino acids. Germline V gene data show CDR1 as ENHRY and CDR2 as SYGVKD. The chain's CDR3 is CAISEQGREQYF. CDR3 bases: TGTGCCATCAGTGAGCAGGGTCGCGAGCAGTACTTC.

The chain recombines TRBV14 with TRBJ1-1; no clear D. Trimming left V 5 bases short and J 5 bases short, with 15 bases between. This CDR3 region has 14 residues. Germline V gene lookup returns CDR1 SGHDN and CDR2 FVKESK. The CDR3 loop is CASSFFGVETEAFF. CDR3 nucleotide sequence: TGTGCCAGCAGCTTTTTCGGGGTCGAAACTGAAGCTTTCTTT.

Note on this clone: A read error may produce the germline difference seen at one junction end. The CDR3 is CASSQDPNYGYTF. CDR3 nucleotides: TGTGCCAGCAGTCAAGATCCTAACTATGGCTATACCTTC. The chain has TRBV6-6 and TRBJ1-2; no clear D gene. The CDR3 sequence is 13 residues long. The germline V gene encodes CDR1 MNHNY and CDR2 SVGAGI (reference sequence).

The chain recombines TRBV11-3 with TRBJ2-7, with D tentatively TRBD2 (5 bases). Trimming cost V 5 bases and J 2 bases, with 10 bases left between them. Germline loops: CDR1 SGHNT, CDR2 YENEEA. This CDR3 contains 13 residues. As DNA, the CDR3 is TGTGCCAGCAGCCTAGGACTCACCTACGAGCAGTACTTC. Translated: CASSLGLTYEQYF. The whole variable domain, filled in from reference TRBV11-3 and TRBJ2-7, reads EAGVVQSPRYKIIEKKQPVAFWCNPISGHNTLYWYLQNLGQGPELLIRYENEEAVDDSQLPKDRFSAERLKGVDSTLKIQPAELGDSAVYLCASSLGLTYEQYFGPGTRLTVT.

This sequence joins TRBV20-1 and TRBJ1-5, with unresolved D. Germline CDR1 and CDR2: DFQATT and SNEGSKA (reference sequence). The CDR3 is 11 residues long. Trimming left V 5 bases short and J 11 bases short, with 13 bases between. The CDR3 bases are TGCAGTGCTGGAGCTTTAGAGGCCCAGCATTTT. This encodes CSAGALEAQHF.

The chain is built from TRBV5-1 and TRBJ2-3; 15 nucleotides agree with TRBD2. Germline V gene lookup returns CDR1 SGHRS and CDR2 YFSETQ. The V segment lost 4 bases and the J segment 5 bases; nucleotides outside the gene matches: 5. CDR3 size: 16 residues. The CDR3, as DNA: TGCGCCAGCAGCCCTGGACTAGCGGGGGGGTTAGATACGCAGTATTTT. This translates into CASSPGLAGGLDTQYF.

This clone turned up a few times. V gene TRBV5-1 combines with J gene TRBJ2-2; TRBD2 matches 7 bases. Germline V gene lookup returns CDR1 SGHRS and CDR2 YFSETQ. This CDR3 contains 13 residues. Trimming removed 3 bases from V and 5 bases from J; junction bases left unmatched: 1. The DNA of the CDR3 is TGCGCCAGCAGCTGGGGGGGAACCGGGGAGCTGTTTTTT. Its translation: CASSWGGTGELFF.